The sequence of this TCR beta chain was determined in a study of blood T cell repertoires in COVID-19 (dated by TCRdb to between 2020 and 2021). Background on the whole study: Samples covering the acute and convalescent phases of COVID-19 were provided by collaborators in the United States, Italy and Spain. The prospective study material was composed of cDNA or gDNA derived from T cells, B-cell-depleted T cells, or PBMCs. Deeply sampled blood TCRbeta repertoires from subjects exposed to, actively infected with, or recovered from COVID-19 were included in the dataset. The repertoires were released in a freely available public database meant as a resource for research on the immune response to SARS-CoV-2. Samples were obtained from the ongoing ImmuneRACE study (first 160 participants) and from approximately 1,200 subjects provided by 6 global collaborators. A de-identified subject ID, COVID-19 status, age in years and sex were almost always included in the sample metadata. Where available, HLA class I and class II types were taken from metadata supplied by the sample provider and were not determined by assay-based typing.

The immunoSEQ Assay, a bias-controlled multiplex PCR, was used to amplify TCRbeta CDR3 regions from genomic DNA. The study's processing was this. Nucleated cell counts per sample were estimated from amplification of reference gene primers within the assay. To quantify the absolute abundance of each unique TCRbeta CDR3 rearrangement, sequence reads were collapsed and filtered. For each sample, productive Simpson clonality was calculated as the square root of Simpson's diversity index over productive rearrangements. This immuneACCESS table, as held by TCRdb, lists in-frame sequences with V and J called but not all clones. Of the missing ones, under half trace to an unresolved V gene in checked studies; the others have no known cause. V and J calls and clone size are those listed in that table; D and trimming were worked out from the DNA. In all, the sample holds some 250,000 clones, and 88% of those were seen once. In total, the top ten clones hold approximately 0.7% of the sample.

The CDR3 starts with the cysteine, ends with the phenylalanine, and has 14 residues. Only CDR3 DNA remains: 42 bases, in frame from the first base. Clipping removes 6 bases from V and 5 bases from J, with 9 as the unmatched junction base count. The germline V gene (reference sequence) provides CDR1 MNHNY and CDR2 SVGAGI. The full study reports these points: The quantity of clinical and demographic metadata differed by source and by participant and was supplied without curation.

As regards this clone: What this receptor recognizes is not known. Per-base quality was not reported, and no clone a single base away is much larger than it.

Collaborating institutions collected whole blood in K2EDTA tubes following their own protocols. For TCRbeta analysis, collaborator samples were shipped as frozen whole blood, as isolated PBMCs, or as DNA extracted from either sample type. The sequenced sample consisted of peripheral blood. The source is a human donor in a cohort sampled during active COVID-19. In this chain, TRBV6-6 is recombined with TRBJ2-5, with 7 central nucleotides matching TRBD1. The bases read TGTGCCAGCAGCAGAGACAGGGCGGAGGAGACCCAGTACTTC. Its coded protein is CASSRDRAEETQYF.